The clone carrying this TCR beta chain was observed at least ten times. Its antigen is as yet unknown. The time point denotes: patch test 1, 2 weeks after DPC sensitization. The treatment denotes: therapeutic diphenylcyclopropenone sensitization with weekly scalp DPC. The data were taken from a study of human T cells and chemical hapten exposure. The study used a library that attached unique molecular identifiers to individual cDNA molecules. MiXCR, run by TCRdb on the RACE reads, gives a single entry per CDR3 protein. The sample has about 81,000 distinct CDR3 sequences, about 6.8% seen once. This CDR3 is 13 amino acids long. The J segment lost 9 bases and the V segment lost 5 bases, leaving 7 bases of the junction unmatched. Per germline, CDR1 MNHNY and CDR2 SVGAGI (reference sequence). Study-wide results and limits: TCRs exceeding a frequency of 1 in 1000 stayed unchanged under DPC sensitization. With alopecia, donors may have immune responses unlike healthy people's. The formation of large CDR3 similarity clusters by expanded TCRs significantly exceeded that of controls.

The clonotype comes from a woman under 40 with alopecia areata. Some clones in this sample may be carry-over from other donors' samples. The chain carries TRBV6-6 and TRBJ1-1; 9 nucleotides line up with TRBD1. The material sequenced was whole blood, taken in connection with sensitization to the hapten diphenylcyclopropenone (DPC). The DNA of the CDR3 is TGTGCCAGCAGTATCCGGGACAGGGTAAAAGCTTTCTTT. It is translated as CASSIRDRVKAFF.